Below, 30 T cell receptor beta chains from the same sample are listed, as sequenced in a study of blood T cells in healthy people across ages. A second PCR of about 7 to 11 cycles used a sample-barcoded 5' primer and a J-beta primer mix. From the 5' RACE reads, TCRdb called clonotypes with MiXCR, one entry per CDR3 protein. Of roughly 1,800,000 distinct CDR3 sequences in the sample, 49% were seen once. Sequenced material: blood. Source of these receptors: a woman aged 40 to 50 in good health.

The gene calls are TRBV7-2 and TRBJ2-3, with 8 bases lining up with TRBD1. Germline CDR1 SGHTA, CDR2 FQGNSA. V lost 2 bases and J lost 0; bases outside the gene matches: 7. CDR3 length: 17 amino acids. CDR3 nucleotide sequence: TGTGCCAGCAGCTTAAGACCAGGGGGCGATAGCACAGATACGCAGTATTTT. This translates into CASSLRPGGDSTDTQYF. The full variable domain, completed using reference TRBV7-2 and TRBJ2-3, is GAGVSQSPSNKVTEKGKDVELRCDPISGHTALYWYRQSLGQGLEFLIYFQGNSAPDKSGLPSDRFSAERTGGSVSTLTIQRTQQEDSAVYLCASSLRPGGDSTDTQYFGPGTRLTVL.

This clonotype appeared a few times. The chain joins TRBV3-1 to TRBJ2-4; the D is unclear. Trimming took off 2 bases at V and 5 bases at J, with 13 bases between the two ends. CDR3 size: 15 residues. Germline CDR1 is LGHDT and CDR2 is YNNKEL (reference sequence). CDR3 sequence: CASSQTLQVQNIQYF. In DNA form, the CDR3 reads TGTGCCAGCAGCCAAACCCTCCAGGTCCAAAACATTCAGTACTTC.

The rearrangement uses TRBV24-1 and TRBJ1-1; D ambiguous. The V gene lost 3 bases and the J gene lost 0 bases, with 4 bases spanning the gap. The CDR3 is 13 residues long. The germline CDR1 and CDR2 sequences are KGHDR and SFDVKD. CDR3: CATSDTVNTEAFF. The DNA for the CDR3 is TGTGCCACCAGTGATACGGTGAACACTGAAGCTTTCTTT.

The rearrangement joins TRBV2 to TRBJ1-5, with 9 bases identical to TRBD1. The CDR3 is 17 amino acids. Germline CDR1 SNHLY, CDR2 FYNNEI. J lost 4 bases, V lost 4 bases, and 11 bases had no gene match. The CDR3 DNA reads as TGTGCCAGCAGTGTCCAGACAGGGGGACAACAAAATCAGCCCCAGCATTTT. Amino acid sequence: CASSVQTGGQQNQPQHF.

This clonotype was found once. J is TRBJ2-7 and V is TRBV27; D tentatively reads TRBD1 or TRBD2 (5 bases each). The germline CDR1 and CDR2 sequences are MNHEY and SMNVEV (reference sequence). V lost 2 bases to trimming and J lost 4 bases, with 21 bases between them. This CDR3 has 17 amino acids. Here the CDR3 DNA reads TGTGCCAGCAGTTTAATACTGGGGGACCTCCTACGTTACGAGCAGTACTTC. Translating gives CASSLILGDLLRYEQYF.

This clonotype appeared a single time. The V gene is TRBV20-1, the J gene TRBJ2-4, with TRBD2 matching over 12 bases. The germline V gene encodes CDR1 DFQATT and CDR2 SNEGSKA (reference sequence). The CDR3 runs to 18 residues. Losses at the gene ends were 4 bases for V and 13 bases for J; bases not matched to a gene: 23. The CDR3 loop reads CSAIILAGGAFSYNEQYF. CDR3 nucleotide sequence: TGCAGTGCTATTATACTAGCGGGGGGTGCGTTCTCCTACAATGAGCAGTACTTC.

This clonotype occurred a few times. The genes are TRBV27 and TRBJ2-7; tentatively, D is TRBD1 or TRBD2 (6 bases each). Between the trimmed V and J ends, which lost 3 bases and 11 bases, there was a span of 20 bases. The CDR3 runs to 14 residues. Germline assignment: CDR1 MNHEY and CDR2 SMNVEV (reference sequence). CDR3 in amino acids: CASSLRLVPGVEYF. The CDR3, as DNA: TGTGCCAGCAGTTTGAGACTAGTCCCAGGGGTGGAGTACTTC.

This chain joins TRBV12-3 or TRBV12-4 and TRBJ1-6; TRBD1 might be the D (5 bases). V lost 3 bases and J lost 0, with 15 bases in between. The CDR3 runs to 18 residues. CDR3 sequence (DNA): TGTGCCAGCAGTTTGTTTTTCGGCGGGACCTCCTATAATTCACCCCTCCACTTT. This sequence encodes CASSLFFGGTSYNSPLHF.

The chain carries TRBV13 and TRBJ2-5; TRBD1 agrees at 9 bases. The DNA end is a closer match to TRBJ2-4, so the J assignment may be wrong. Per the germline V gene, CDR1 is PRHDT and CDR2 is FYEKMQ (reference sequence). CDR3 size: 18 residues. The DNA of the CDR3 is TGTGCCAGCAGCTTAGGGACAGGGGGTAAAGAGGCCAAAAACATTCAGTACTTC. Protein sequence: CASSLGTGGKEAKNIQYF.

This chain connects TRBV4-1 to TRBJ1-2; D not certain. The CDR3 runs 12 residues. Germline CDR1 and CDR2: MGHRA and YSYEKL. V was trimmed by 2 bases and J by 4 bases, leaving 5 bases between them. CDR3 sequence: CASSQQSYGYTF. CDR3 DNA sequence: TGCGCCAGCAGCCAACAGTCCTATGGCTACACCTTC.

Concerning this clonotype: Possible read error: a much larger clone is one base away. The chain links TRBV5-6 to TRBJ2-3; D not resolved. CDR1 is SGHDT and CDR2 is YYEEEE in the germline V gene. The CDR3 has 12 residues. For the CDR3, the DNA is TGTGCCAGCAGCCAATACACAGATGCGCAGTATTTT. It encodes CASSQYTDAQYF.

The chain is built from TRBV6-2 or TRBV6-3 and TRBJ2-7; D is ambiguous. The J call is in doubt because the DNA end fits TRBJ2-5 better. This CDR3 is built from 13 residues. Germline V gene sequence: CDR1 MNHEY, CDR2 SVGEGT. This CDR3 is CASRALASETQYF. CDR3 coding DNA: TGTGCCAGCAGGGCCTTAGCCTCCGAGACCCAGTACTTC.

The table lists this clonotype with a count of one. At one end the junction does not follow the germline gene, possibly because of a read error. The chain has TRBV4-3 and TRBJ1-6; 8 bases fit TRBD1. CDR3 length: 19 residues. The V gene's germline CDR1 is LGHNA and CDR2 YSLEER. Written as DNA, the CDR3 is TGCGCCAGCAGCCAAGAGGGTTGCCGGGACAGGTGCGCTGGTTCATCCCTCCACTTT. Encoded protein: CASSQEGCRDRCAGSSLHF.

The V and J genes are TRBV12-3 or TRBV12-4 and TRBJ2-7; 7 nucleotides agree with TRBD2. There are 12 residues in the CDR3. After removal of 7 bases from V and 2 bases from J, the junction contained 2 bases not matched to a gene. The chain's CDR3 is CASKSGAYEQYF. The CDR3 region has the DNA TGTGCCAGCAAAAGCGGGGCCTACGAGCAGTACTTC.

In DNA, the CDR3 is TGTGCCAGCAGGCTCTCAGGGGGCGGGCAAGAGACCCAGTACTTC. The encoded protein is CASRLSGGGQETQYF. The chain has TRBV12-3 or TRBV12-4 and TRBJ2-5, with TRBD1 matching 8 bases. The CDR3 has 15 residues. The V gene end was trimmed by 6 bases and the J gene end by 2 bases; junction bases not matched to a gene: 8.

This clonotype was seen at least ten times. Written as DNA, the CDR3 is TGTGCCAGCAGTTCCTTAGCGGGGGGGACCTACAATGAGCAGTTCTTC. Protein sequence: CASSSLAGGTYNEQFF. V is TRBV12-3 or TRBV12-4 and J is TRBJ2-1; 11 bases are shared with TRBD2. The CDR3 runs 16 residues. Trimming removed 4 bases from V and 2 bases from J; junction bases left unmatched: 4.

The chain combines TRBV13 with TRBJ2-4; tentative D call: TRBD2 (7 bases). CDR3 size: 17 residues. CDR1 and CDR2 (germline): PRHDT, FYEKMQ (reference sequence). The germline V and J ends were trimmed by 1 base and 1 base, with 14 bases remaining between them. As DNA, the CDR3 is TGTGCCAGCAGCTTAGAGGGGGGGGCGATGGCCAAAAACATTCAGTACTTC. Residues: CASSLEGGAMAKNIQYF.

The V call is TRBV7-9, the J call TRBJ2-4, with D possibly being TRBD1 (6 bases). V gave up 5 bases and J gave up 2 bases, with 22 bases separating them. Germline V gene data show CDR1 as SEHNR and CDR2 as FQNEAQ (reference sequence). CDR3 length: 18 amino acids. This CDR3 reads CASSHLMGAGTTKNIQYF. Written as DNA, the CDR3 is TGTGCCAGCAGCCACTTGATGGGGGCAGGGACGACCAAAAACATTCAGTACTTC.

V gene TRBV28 combines with J gene TRBJ2-3; D uncertain. Trimming shortened V by 6 bases and J by 6 bases, and 19 bases separated the two germline ends. The CDR3 is 15 amino acids. The V gene's germline CDR1 is MDHEN and CDR2 SYDVKM. The CDR3 nucleotides read TGTGCCAGCAGGCCCCGGGCCCCGAGAAAGGATACGCAGTATTTT. It yields the protein CASRPRAPRKDTQYF. The variable domain in full, completed from reference TRBV28 and TRBJ2-3, reads DVKVTQSSRYLVKRTGEKVFLECVQDMDHENMFWYRQDPGLGLRLIYFSYDVKMKEKGDIPEGYSVSREKKERFSLILESASTNQTSMYLCASRPRAPRKDTQYFGPGTRLTVL.

The chain employs TRBV20-1 and TRBJ1-4; 7 bases are shared with TRBD1. The CDR3 extends over 13 amino acids. Trimming removed 6 bases from V and 7 bases from J; junction bases left unmatched: 8. Germline loops: CDR1 DFQATT, CDR2 SNEGSKA (reference sequence). Here the CDR3 DNA reads TGCAGTGCCCCACAGGGGTTAGGTGAAAAACTGTTTTTT. Translated, it gives CSAPQGLGEKLFF.

V gene TRBV20-1 combines with J gene TRBJ1-1; D gene unclear. The CDR3 sequence is 12 residues long. Germline loops: CDR1 DFQATT, CDR2 SNEGSKA (reference sequence). V was pared by 8 bases and J by 1 base, with 11 bases between. The CDR3 region is CSNKIGNTEAFF. CDR3 DNA: TGCAGTAATAAGATCGGGAACACTGAAGCTTTCTTT.

The chain has TRBV4-2 and TRBJ2-5; weak D call: TRBD2 (6 bases). The ends were cut back, 5 bases at V and 3 bases at J, with 13 bases in the middle. CDR1 is LGHNA and CDR2 is YNFKEQ in the germline V gene. CDR3 length equals 14 residues. The CDR3 nucleotides are TGTGCCAGCAGCAAGGGATGGGGGGAAGAGACCCAGTACTTC. Protein product: CASSKGWGEETQYF.

V and J are TRBV6-5 and TRBJ1-5; D remains unclear. Trimming removed 6 bases at V and 0 bases at J, with 9 bases between. The V gene's germline CDR1 is MNHEY and CDR2 SVGAGI. The CDR3 totals 14 residues. CDR3 sequence (DNA): TGTGCCAGCAGACCCCTTAATAGCAATCAGCCCCAGCATTTT. It codes for CASRPLNSNQPQHF.

The rearrangement joins TRBV24-1 to TRBJ2-5; D is perhaps TRBD1 or TRBD2 (6 bases each). The CDR3 has 15 amino acids. Germline values: CDR1 KGHDR, CDR2 SFDVKD. Deletions cut 3 bases from V and 4 bases from J, with 14 bases between. DNA for the CDR3: TGTGCCACCAGTGATCCAGTTGGGGGGCGAGAGACCCAGTACTTC. As protein: CATSDPVGGRETQYF.

This clonotype came up a few times. The chain is built from TRBV4-2 and TRBJ2-3; 15 nucleotides line up with TRBD2. Germline CDR1 LGHNA, CDR2 YNFKEQ. This CDR3 comprises 19 residues. V lost 0 bases, J lost 2 bases, and 6 bases stayed unmatched. The CDR3: CASSQDRGTSGGLTDTQYF. CDR3 in DNA: TGTGCCAGCAGCCAAGATAGGGGGACTAGCGGGGGGCTCACAGATACGCAGTATTTT.

The rearrangement links TRBV6-5 to TRBJ2-4, with 13 nucleotides matching TRBD2. Germline assignment: CDR1 MNHEY and CDR2 SVGAGI. The length of the CDR3 is 21 residues. The V and J ends lost 2 bases and 0 bases, in that order; junction bases with no gene match: 13. The CDR3 protein is CASSYRNSGTSGEIAKNIQYF. In nucleotides, the CDR3 is TGTGCCAGCAGTTACCGAAATTCCGGGACTAGCGGGGAGATAGCCAAAAACATTCAGTACTTC.

The sample holds a few counts of this clonotype. The V gene is TRBV11-2, the J gene TRBJ2-5, with D unresolved. There are 15 residues in the CDR3. Deletions cut 3 bases from V and 5 bases from J, with 16 bases between. The germline V gene has CDR1 SGHAT and CDR2 FQNNGV. In nucleotides, the CDR3 is TGTGCCAGCAGCTTGTCGCGATTCAGCGTTGAGACCCAGTACTTC. This translates into CASSLSRFSVETQYF.

This clonotype has just a few counts. The chain joins TRBV20-1 to TRBJ1-2, with 7 nucleotides matching TRBD1. Germline V lookup: CDR1 DFQATT, CDR2 SNEGSKA (reference sequence). CDR3 size: 14 residues. V lost 6 bases, J lost 4 bases, and 11 bases stayed unmatched. The CDR3 DNA reads TGCAGTGCCCCACAGGGGTTAGCGATCTATGGCTACACCTTC. Translation gives CSAPQGLAIYGYTF.

The V and J genes are TRBV6-2 or TRBV6-3 and TRBJ2-7, with a weak D call TRBD2 (7 bases). The germline V gene encodes CDR1 MNHEY and CDR2 SVGEGT. V lost 4 bases, J lost 5 bases, and 18 bases lay in between. This CDR3 is 15 amino acids long. The CDR3 DNA reads as TGTGCCAGCAGTTTTGTTAGAGGGGGGGCCGACGAGCAGTACTTC. Its translation: CASSFVRGGADEQYF.

V usage is TRBV29-1 and J usage is TRBJ2-3; no clear D gene. The CDR3 covers 15 residues. Trimming removed 3 bases at V and 1 base at J, with 14 bases between. Germline values: CDR1 SQVTM, CDR2 ANQGSEA. The CDR3 reads CSVDRPDRGTDTQYF. The CDR3, as DNA: TGCAGCGTTGATCGTCCAGACCGGGGCACAGATACGCAGTATTTT.